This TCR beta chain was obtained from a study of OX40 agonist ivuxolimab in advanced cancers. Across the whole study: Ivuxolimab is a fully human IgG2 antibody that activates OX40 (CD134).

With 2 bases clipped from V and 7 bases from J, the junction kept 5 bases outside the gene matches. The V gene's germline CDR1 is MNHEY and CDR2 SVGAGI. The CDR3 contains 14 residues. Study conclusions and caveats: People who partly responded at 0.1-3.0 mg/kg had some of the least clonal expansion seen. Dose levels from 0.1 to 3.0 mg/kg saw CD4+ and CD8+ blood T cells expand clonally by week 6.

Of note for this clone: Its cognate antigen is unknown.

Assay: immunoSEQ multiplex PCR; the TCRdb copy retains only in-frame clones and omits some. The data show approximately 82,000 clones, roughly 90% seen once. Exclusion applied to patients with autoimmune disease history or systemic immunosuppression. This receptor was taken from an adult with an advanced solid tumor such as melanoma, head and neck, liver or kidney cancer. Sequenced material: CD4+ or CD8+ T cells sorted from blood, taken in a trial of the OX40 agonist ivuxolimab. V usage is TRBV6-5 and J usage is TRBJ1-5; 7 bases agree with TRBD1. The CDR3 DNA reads TGTGCCAGCAGTTACAGGGACAGAGAGCAGCCCCAGCATTTT. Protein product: CASSYRDREQPQHF.